These T cell receptor beta chains were read from a single sample in a study of shared clonotypes between healthy human individuals. The table came from immunoSEQ multiplex PCR; TCRdb's copy has only in-frame clones and leaves some out. The data show roughly 2,300,000 clones, around 90% seen once. Specimen: naive CD4+ T cells from PBMCs. The origin of the receptors is a man between 18 and 35 years old in good health. Some clones in this sample may be carry-over from other donors' samples. CDR3s include the opening cysteine and the closing phenylalanine or tryptophan. D genes are given only for firm matches. Rows give clone size only sometimes, using once, few, many, or a class for an expanded clone.

j_gene	abundance	d_gene	v_gene	CDR3nt	CDR3aa
TRBJ2-1	NA	NA	TRBV10-2	TGCGCCAGCAGTGAGTTGAGTAGCTCCTACAATGAGCAGTTCTTC	CASSELSSSYNEQFF
TRBJ2-7	once	NA	TRBV28	TGTGCCAGCAGCCACCTAGGGTACGAGCAGTACTTC	CASSHLGYEQYF
TRBJ2-1	NA	NA	TRBV9	TGTGCCAGCAGGCCGATCGGGAGCTCCTACAATGAGCAGTTCTTC	CASRPIGSSYNEQFF
TRBJ1-2	NA	NA	TRBV2	TGTGCCAGCAGTGAGAGCTCCGTTGGTGGTGGCTACACCTTC	CASSESSVGGGYTF
TRBJ2-3	NA	NA	TRBV5-1	TGCGCCAGCAGCTTGGTCCGTACAGGGGAGGGTTTAGATACGCAGTATTTT	CASSLVRTGEGLDTQYF
TRBJ1-1	once	NA	TRBV4-1	TGCGCCAGCAGCCAAGGCAGGGTCTTGAACACTGAAGCTTTCTTT	CASSQGRVLNTEAFF
TRBJ2-3	NA	TRBD2	TRBV9	TGTGCCAGCAGCGTCAGTAGCGGGAGGGCCAGAACAGATACGCAGTATTTT	CASSVSSGRARTDTQYF
TRBJ2-3	NA	NA	TRBV11-2	TGTGCCAGCAGCTTAGAATTGCAAACAGATACGCAGTATTTT	CASSLELQTDTQYF
TRBJ2-1	NA	TRBD2	TRBV9	TGTGCCAGCAGCCCGCTAGCGGGAGTCCGCAATGAGCAGTTCTTC	CASSPLAGVRNEQFF
TRBJ1-1	NA	NA	TRBV7-9	TGTGCCAGCGGCCGGACGAGTATGAACACTGAAGCTTTCTTT	CASGRTSMNTEAFF
TRBJ2-2	NA	TRBD2	TRBV5-1	TGCGCCAGCAGCTACACGGGACTAGCGGGAGGAACGGCCGGGGAGCTGTTTTTT	CASSYTGLAGGTAGELFF
TRBJ2-7	NA	TRBD1	TRBV5-1	TGCGCCAGCAGCCGCGACAAAACGGGACAGGGCTCCTACGAGCAGTACTTC	CASSRDKTGQGSYEQYF
TRBJ2-3	NA	NA	TRBV5-1	TGCGCCAGCAGCCCGCCCCAGGGAGCAGGGGCAGATACGCAGTATTTT	CASSPPQGAGADTQYF
TRBJ1-5	NA	NA	TRBV5-6	TGTGCCAGCAGCTCGGGCTGGACAGCTACTCAGCCCCAGCATTTT	CASSSGWTATQPQHF
TRBJ1-5	NA	NA	TRBV4-1	TGCGCCAGCAGCCAAGATATGGTGGTATATCAGCCCCAGCATTTT	CASSQDMVVYQPQHF
TRBJ2-6	few	NA	TRBV15	TGTGCCACCAGCAGAGAGGGGGCAGGGCGGGCCAACGTCCTGACTTTC	CATSREGAGRANVLTF
TRBJ1-5	NA	NA	TRBV28	TGTGCCAGCAGTTCTGGAGGACATAGCAATCAGCCCCAGCATTTT	CASSSGGHSNQPQHF
TRBJ1-2	NA	NA	TRBV7-3	TGTGCCAGCAGCTTAAACCACGAGGAGGGCTACACCTTC	CASSLNHEEGYTF
TRBJ2-7	NA	TRBD2	TRBV4-1	TGCGCCAGCAGCCAGGGGCTGGGTAGCGGGAGCGCCTACGAGCAGTACTTC	CASSQGLGSGSAYEQYF
TRBJ2-1	NA	NA	TRBV10-1	TGCGCCAGCAGTGCTACGGCCCCCCGCTCCTACAATGAGCAGTTCTTC	CASSATAPRSYNEQFF
TRBJ2-3	NA	NA	TRBV7-9	TGTGCCAGCAGCCCGGGGTCAGATACGCAGTATTTT	CASSPGSDTQYF
TRBJ2-7	NA	TRBD2	TRBV18	TGTGCCAGCTCACCCCCGGGACTACCCTACGAGCAGTACTTC	CASSPPGLPYEQYF
TRBJ2-2	NA	NA	TRBV18	TGTGCCAGCTCACCAGTACAGGACACCGGGGAGCTGTTTTTT	CASSPVQDTGELFF
TRBJ2-7	NA	NA	TRBV9	TGTGCCAGCAGCGTAGGTAATAATCTAGGCAGGGGAAGGTACGAGCAGTACTTC	CASSVGNNLGRGRYEQYF
TRBJ1-3	NA	NA	TRBV9	TGTGCCAGCAGCGTGGGGGGTCTTGGAAACACCATATATTTT	CASSVGGLGNTIYF
TRBJ2-7	NA	NA	TRBV30	TGTGCCTGGAGTATGCCGGGACATAGATCCTACGAGCAGTACTTC	CAWSMPGHRSYEQYF
TRBJ1-2	NA	TRBD1	TRBV4-1	TGCGCCAGCAGCTACACCGGGACAGAAACTAACTATGGCTACACCTTC	CASSYTGTETNYGYTF
TRBJ2-7	NA	NA	TRBV10-3	TGTGCCATCAGTGGGGTGGGGGCGCCTACCGAGCAGTACTTC	CAISGVGAPTEQYF
TRBJ2-3	NA	TRBD1	TRBV7-9	TGTGCCAGCACCGATAAACAGGGGGAAGATACGCAGTATTTT	CASTDKQGEDTQYF
TRBJ1-2	once	TRBD1	TRBV6-6	TGTGCCAGCAGACAGGGGGCAGGAGGCTACACCTTC	CASRQGAGGYTF
TRBJ1-3	NA	NA	TRBV18	TGTGCCAGCTCACTTTCCCAGGTGAGCTCTGGAAACACCATATATTTT	CASSLSQVSSGNTIYF
TRBJ2-3	NA	NA	TRBV10-3	TGTGCCATCAGTGTGGTGCAGGCCGATACGCAGTATTTT	CAISVVQADTQYF
TRBJ1-4	NA	NA	TRBV2	TGTGCCAGCAGTACCGGGGCTAAGAATGAAAAACTGTTTTTT	CASSTGAKNEKLFF
TRBJ2-7	NA	NA	TRBV5-1	TGCGCCAGCAGCTTGTCCTCCACCCCCTACGAGCAGTACTTC	CASSLSSTPYEQYF
TRBJ2-6	NA	NA	TRBV7-2	TGTGCCAGCGGGAGGTCTGGGGCCAACGTCCTGACTTTC	CASGRSGANVLTF
TRBJ2-7	once	NA	TRBV28	TGTGCCAGCAGTTTCCCCGGGGCGCTGGCGGGGTCGGGCTCCTACGAGCAGTACTTC	CASSFPGALAGSGSYEQYF
TRBJ2-7	NA	NA	TRBV21-1	TGTGCCAGCAGCAAAGGGGGACAGTGGCCCCGCGAGCAGTACTTC	CASSKGGQWPREQYF
TRBJ1-1	NA	TRBD1	TRBV7-2	TGTGCCAGCAGCCAAAGACAGGGCCGGAACCCTGAAGCTTTCTTT	CASSQRQGRNPEAFF
TRBJ2-7	NA	NA	TRBV2	TGTGCCAGCAGGGACGAATACGAGCAGTACTTC	CASRDEYEQYF
TRBJ1-2	NA	NA	TRBV27	TGTGCCAGCAGTTTGGGTGCGAGCAGGCTTTATGGCTACACCTTC	CASSLGASRLYGYTF
TRBJ2-3	NA	NA	TRBV9	TGTGCCAGCAGCGTAGCCCCGGGAAACGATGATACGCAGTATTTT	CASSVAPGNDDTQYF
TRBJ2-5	NA	NA	TRBV7-3	TGTGCCAGCAGCTCCCAGGGGGGGGCCTGGGAGACCCAGTACTTC	CASSSQGGAWETQYF
TRBJ2-5	NA	NA	TRBV28	TGTGCCAGCAGTAAAGGGACACCTGCAGAGACCCAGTACTTC	CASSKGTPAETQYF